This TCR beta chain derives from a study of cytomegalovirus exposure and HLA in healthy donors. General study results and limits: Later analysis showed TCR association rates varying by HLA locus, highest for DRB1 and lowest for HLA-C. Segments of the TCR beta V type were, in most cases, productive about 90% or about 30% of the time in an earlier analysis.

This clone appeared once. Its antigen is not identified. The PCR had 60 Vbeta and 13 Jbeta primers. The repertoire was sequenced with immunoSEQ multiplex PCR; TCRdb's copy has only in-frame clones and lacks some. The table has 150,000 or so clones, around three quarters seen once; the top ten hold about 12%. This CDR3 region has 13 residues. J lost 3 bases, V lost 4 bases, and 3 bases had no gene match. Germline lookup yields CDR1 LNHDA and CDR2 SQIVND (reference sequence). The sequence derives from a man aged 35-49 years in good health and CMV-seropositive. The rearrangement links TRBV19 to TRBJ2-7; 7 bases agree with TRBD2. The specimen sequenced was PBMCs. The CDR3 region has the DNA TGTGCCAGTAGTAGGGCGGGGGACTACGAGCAGTACTTC. It is translated as CASSRAGDYEQYF.